This passage covers 10 T cell receptor beta chains from one sample sequenced in a study of cytomegalovirus exposure and HLA in healthy donors. PCR was performed using 60 Vbeta and 13 Jbeta primers. The table came from immunoSEQ multiplex PCR; TCRdb's copy has only in-frame clones and leaves some out. This sample carries under 110,000 clones, about two thirds of them seen once, and the ten largest clones take about 0.8%. The sequenced material came from PBMCs. The receptors stem from a boy aged 10-17 years in good health and CMV-seronegative.

The gene calls are TRBV30 and TRBJ2-7; D perhaps matches TRBD2 (6 bases). Germline V lookup: CDR1 GTSNPN, CDR2 SVGIG (reference sequence). Deletions cut 3 bases from V and 7 bases from J, with 10 bases between. The CDR3 spans 11 residues. This CDR3 is CAWRPGGEQYF. The CDR3 DNA sequence: TGTGCCTGGAGGCCCGGGGGAGAGCAGTACTTC. Complete variable domain (other parts from reference TRBV30 and TRBJ2-7): SQTIHQWPATLVQPVGSPLSLECTVEGTSNPNLYWYRQAAGRGLQLLFYSVGIGQISSEVPQNLSASRPQDRQFILSSKKLLLSDSGFYLCAWRPGGEQYFGPGTRLTVT.

J is TRBJ1-6 and V is TRBV7-8; 8 nucleotides agree with TRBD1. This CDR3 has 14 residues. Germline V gene data show CDR1 as SGHVS and CDR2 as FQNEAQ. Trimming removed 7 bases from V and 8 bases from J; junction bases left unmatched: 7. Here the CDR3 reads CASNQGAGDSPLHF. CDR3 DNA sequence: TGTGCCAGCAACCAGGGGGCCGGAGATTCACCCCTCCACTTT.

The J gene is TRBJ2-7, the V gene TRBV30, with no clear D. CDR3 length: 14 amino acids. Looked up from germline, CDR1 is GTSNPN and CDR2 is SVGIG (reference sequence). Trimming removed 5 bases at V and 2 bases at J, with 16 bases between. CDR3: CAWELPATAYEQYF. The CDR3 DNA reads TGTGCCTGGGAGTTGCCTGCCACCGCCTACGAGCAGTACTTC. Complete variable domain (other parts from reference TRBV30 and TRBJ2-7): SQTIHQWPATLVQPVGSPLSLECTVEGTSNPNLYWYRQAAGRGLQLLFYSVGIGQISSEVPQNLSASRPQDRQFILSSKKLLLSDSGFYLCAWELPATAYEQYFGPGTRLTVT.

This sequence joins TRBV27 and TRBJ1-6, with TRBD1 as a possible D gene (6 bases). Germline CDR1 is MNHEY and CDR2 is SMNVEV (reference sequence). V was shortened by 8 bases and J by 8 bases, with 10 bases between the two germline ends. The CDR3 has 12 amino acids. CDR3 amino acids: CASHTGYSPLHF. CDR3 sequence (DNA): TGTGCCAGCCATACAGGGTATTCACCCCTCCACTTT.

This clone was observed a handful of times. V is TRBV15 and J is TRBJ1-3; no clear D gene. Germline values: CDR1 LNHNV, CDR2 YYDKDF (reference sequence). Trimming stripped 4 bases from V and 4 bases from J, with 14 bases between. This CDR3 has 15 residues. The CDR3 DNA reads TGTGCCACCAGCATAGTTCACACAGTCGGAAACACCATATATTTT. Amino acids: CATSIVHTVGNTIYF. Supplemented by reference TRBV15 and TRBJ1-3, the full variable domain reads DAMVIQNPRYQVTQFGKPVTLSCSQTLNHNVMYWYQQKSSQAPKLLFHYYDKDFNNEADTPDNFQSRRPNTSFCFLDIRSPGLGDTAMYLCATSIVHTVGNTIYFGEGSWLTVV.

The gene calls are TRBV30 and TRBJ1-5, with D unresolved. V lost 3 bases and J 1 base, leaving 10 bases between the germline ends. Germline V CDR1 and CDR2: GTSNPN, SVGIG (reference sequence). The CDR3 covers 14 residues. For the CDR3, the DNA is TGTGCCTGGAGGCGGGGAGAAAGCAATCAGCCCCAGCATTTT. Translation: CAWRRGESNQPQHF.

The chain links TRBV2 to TRBJ1-3, with D uncertain. Trimming removed 0 bases at V and 2 bases at J, with 2 bases between. Germline-derived CDR1 and CDR2 are SNHLY and FYNNEI. The CDR3 spans 13 residues. As DNA, the CDR3 is TGTGCCAGCAGTGAAGCCACTGGAAACACCATATATTTT. This encodes CASSEATGNTIYF.

This clone was seen a single time. The V call is TRBV2, the J call TRBJ2-1; 7 bases are a match to TRBD2. With 1 base clipped from V and 4 bases from J, the junction kept 10 bases outside the gene matches. CDR1 and CDR2 from the germline V gene are SNHLY and FYNNEI. CDR3 length equals 17 residues. The CDR3 region has the DNA TGTGCCAGCAGTGAAGTTCAGGGCGGGAGTCCTTACAATGAGCAGTTCTTC. This gives the protein CASSEVQGGSPYNEQFF.

As concerns this clone: The missing conserved phenylalanine or tryptophan at the end of this CDR3 makes a read error likely. The chain joins TRBV5-1 to TRBJ2-3; the match to TRBD1 covers 8 bases. V lost 4 bases to trimming and J lost 2 bases; unmatched junction nucleotides: 3. CDR3 size: 14 residues. CDR1 is SGHRS and CDR2 is YFSETQ in the germline V gene. The CDR3 reads CASSPGGATDTQYV. Written as DNA, the CDR3 is TGCGCCAGCAGCCCAGGGGGCGCCACAGATACGCAGTATGTT.

The J gene is TRBJ1-1, the V gene TRBV18; TRBD1 is a possible D gene (5 bases). The CDR3 contains 15 residues. Trimming left V 3 bases short and J 7 bases short, with 18 bases between. CDR1 is KGHSH, CDR2 LQKENI, per germline. The CDR3 bases are TGTGCCAGCTCACCCCAAGGGGCAGAGCGAGTTGAAGCTTTCTTT. Translating it yields CASSPQGAERVEAFF.